These 25 T cell receptor beta chains share one sample of origin, sequenced in a study of cytomegalovirus exposure and HLA in healthy donors. Assay: immunoSEQ multiplex PCR; the TCRdb copy retains only in-frame clones and omits some. The table includes about 130,000 clones, roughly 79% detected once. Sequencing was performed on PBMCs. These receptors came from a man aged 25 to 40 in good health and CMV-seropositive.

The chain carries TRBV7-2 and TRBJ1-5; TRBD1 agrees at 11 bases. The germline gives CDR1 SGHTA, CDR2 FQGNSA. Trimming removed 6 bases from V and 0 bases from J; junction bases left unmatched: 7. The CDR3 contains 17 residues. The CDR3 region is CASRKGTGGSSNQPQHF. CDR3 sequence (DNA): TGTGCCAGCAGAAAAGGGACAGGGGGAAGTAGCAATCAGCCCCAGCATTTT. The entire variable domain, with the rest obtained from reference TRBV7-2 and TRBJ1-5, is as follows: GAGVSQSPSNKVTEKGKDVELRCDPISGHTALYWYRQSLGQGLEFLIYFQGNSAPDKSGLPSDRFSAERTGGSVSTLTIQRTQQEDSAVYLCASRKGTGGSSNQPQHFGDGTRLSIL.

The chain has TRBV2 and TRBJ1-2, with 9 bases aligning to TRBD1. With 2 bases clipped from V and 5 bases from J, the junction kept 3 bases outside the gene matches. CDR3 length: 14 residues. Germline V CDR1 and CDR2: SNHLY, FYNNEI. CDR3 sequence reads: CASSEKGTGYGYTF. The CDR3 region has the DNA TGTGCCAGCAGTGAAAAGGGGACAGGGTATGGCTACACCTTC.

The chain is built from TRBV5-1 and TRBJ2-1; TRBD2 matches 10 bases. Germline assignment: CDR1 SGHRS and CDR2 YFSETQ. V dropped 3 bases and J dropped 6; count of bases not matched to a gene: 12. The CDR3 contains 17 residues. The CDR3: CASSSAMGLALSNEQFF. DNA of the CDR3: TGCGCCAGCAGCTCGGCTATGGGACTAGCGCTTAGCAATGAGCAGTTCTTC.

The chain uses TRBV12-5 and TRBJ2-7, with D possibly being TRBD1 (5 bases). Trimming pared 5 bases from V and 3 bases from J, leaving 8 bases between. The CDR3 is 12 residues long. From germline, CDR1 is LGHNT and CDR2 FRNRAP. The CDR3 nucleotides are TGTGCTAGTGGTCGACAGTACTACGAGCAGTACTTC. Its translation: CASGRQYYEQYF.

The CDR3 DNA follows: TGTGCCAGCAGCCAACAGGGTTCGTCGAAGGAAGGCTACACCTTC. Its protein product is CASSQQGSSKEGYTF. This rearrangement joins TRBV5-5 to TRBJ1-2; maybe TRBD1 (6 bases). This CDR3 comprises 15 residues. CDR1 and CDR2 (germline): SGHKS, YYEKEE (reference sequence). V lost 4 bases, J lost 8 bases, and 21 bases lay in between.

This clone appeared a few times. The chain links TRBV7-2 to TRBJ2-7, with 7 bases that match TRBD1. V trimming: 0 bases; J trimming: 3 bases; junction bases outside the gene matches: 5. The CDR3 is 15 residues long. Per germline, CDR1 SGHTA and CDR2 FQGNSA. The CDR3 region is CASSLAGTAIYEQYF. The DNA for the CDR3 is TGTGCCAGCAGCTTAGCCGGGACAGCGATCTACGAGCAGTACTTC.

This chain connects TRBV18 to TRBJ2-7; TRBD1 matches 8 bases. The V gene's germline CDR1 is KGHSH and CDR2 LQKENI. Trimming removed 6 bases from V and 0 bases from J; junction bases left unmatched: 4. The CDR3 has 14 residues. The CDR3 reads CASSGQGLSYEQYF. The CDR3 DNA sequence: TGTGCCAGCTCTGGACAGGGCCTCTCCTACGAGCAGTACTTC.

Points on this clone: The junction departs from the called germline gene at one end, perhaps through a read error. V and J are TRBV15 and TRBJ1-1, with 7 bases aligning to TRBD1. The germline CDR1 and CDR2 sequences are LNHNV and YYDKDF (reference sequence). The CDR3 runs to 14 residues. The CDR3 region is CATSRGGGNTEAFF. The CDR3 DNA sequence: TGTGCCACCAGTAGAGGGGGCGGGAACACTGAAGCTTTCTTT.

This chain connects TRBV5-1 to TRBJ2-2; D is possibly TRBD1 (5 bases). V was clipped by 5 bases and J by 4 bases, with 9 bases between them. The CDR3 runs 13 residues. Germline loops: CDR1 SGHRS, CDR2 YFSETQ. The CDR3 sequence: CASRRQFTGELFF. The CDR3 coding sequence is TGCGCCAGCAGGCGACAGTTCACCGGGGAGCTGTTTTTT.

This chain links TRBV9 with TRBJ2-1; possibly TRBD2 for D (5 bases). Trimming removed 0 bases from V and 6 bases from J, with 7 bases in between. This CDR3 is built from 13 residues. Looked up from germline, CDR1 is SGDLS and CDR2 is YYNGEE. CDR3 amino acids: CASSVVEGNEQFF. The CDR3 nucleotides are TGTGCCAGCAGCGTAGTCGAGGGCAATGAGCAGTTCTTC. Together with reference TRBV9 and TRBJ2-1, the CDR3 gives the full variable domain: DSGVTQTPKHLITATGQRVTLRCSPRSGDLSVYWYQQSLDQGLQFLIQYYNGEERAKGNILERFSAQQFPDLHSELNLSSLELGDSALYFCASSVVEGNEQFFGPGTRLTVL.

The rearrangement joins TRBV2 to TRBJ2-1; TRBD2 might be the D (6 bases). V lost 5 bases to trimming and J lost 6 bases, with 14 bases between them. The germline V gene encodes CDR1 SNHLY and CDR2 FYNNEI. CDR3 length equals 14 residues. This chain's CDR3 is CASSFSGLSNEQFF. The CDR3 DNA reads TGTGCCAGCAGTTTTAGCGGCCTTTCCAATGAGCAGTTCTTC.

V usage is TRBV6-1 and J usage is TRBJ2-7, with a tentative D call TRBD2 (6 bases). Germline V lookup: CDR1 MNHNS, CDR2 SASEGT. V was trimmed by 7 bases and J by 3 bases, leaving 10 bases between them. This CDR3 has 12 amino acids. The CDR3 spells CASIAAGYEQYF. DNA for the CDR3: TGTGCCAGCATAGCGGCGGGCTACGAGCAGTACTTC.

The rearrangement joins TRBV18 to TRBJ1-5, with a weak D call TRBD1 (6 bases). Germline CDR1 is KGHSH and CDR2 is LQKENI. V was cut by 6 bases and J by 3 bases, with 15 bases left in between. The CDR3 is 15 residues long. The chain's CDR3 is CASSPENRANQPQHF. The CDR3 bases are TGTGCCAGCTCTCCAGAGAACAGGGCCAATCAGCCCCAGCATTTT. The whole variable domain, remainder taken from reference TRBV18 and TRBJ1-5, is NAGVMQNPRHLVRRRGQEARLRCSPMKGHSHVYWYRQLPEEGLKFMVYLQKENIIDESGMPKERFSAEFPKEGPSILRIQQVVRGDSAAYFCASSPENRANQPQHFGDGTRLSIL.

The chain carries TRBV11-2 and TRBJ2-7, with 7 bases lining up with TRBD1. The CDR3 loop spans 18 amino acids. The J segment lost 5 bases and the V segment lost 4 bases, leaving 20 bases of the junction unmatched. Germline V gene lookup returns CDR1 SGHAT and CDR2 FQNNGV. CDR3 loop: CASSSSVQGRSLVDEQYF. The CDR3 region has the DNA TGTGCCAGCAGCTCCAGCGTACAGGGGCGTTCGTTAGTGGACGAGCAGTACTTC.

The chain recombines TRBV27 with TRBJ1-3; D not certain. This CDR3 has 14 residues. The V gene lost 6 bases and the J gene lost 0 bases, with 9 bases spanning the gap. Germline lookup yields CDR1 MNHEY and CDR2 SMNVEV (reference sequence). The CDR3 protein is CASSLLPSGNTIYF. The DNA of the CDR3 is TGTGCCAGCAGCCTTCTCCCCTCTGGAAACACCATATATTTT.

This chain links TRBV27 with TRBJ1-6; the D gene is possibly TRBD1 (6 bases). V gave up 5 bases and J gave up 1 base, with 18 bases separating them. The length of the CDR3 is 18 residues. Germline assignment: CDR1 MNHEY and CDR2 SMNVEV (reference sequence). CDR3 protein: CASSLTGIGKSYNSPLHF. The CDR3 coding sequence is TGTGCCAGCAGTCTGACAGGAATAGGGAAGTCCTATAATTCACCCCTCCACTTT.

The rearrangement joins TRBV5-1 to TRBJ2-7; the D is unclear. V gave up 4 bases and J gave up 7 bases, with 21 bases separating them. Germline V CDR1 and CDR2: SGHRS, YFSETQ. CDR3 size: 15 residues. The CDR3 region is CASSKSSGPIREQYF. CDR3 DNA: TGCGCCAGCAGCAAAAGTTCGGGTCCTATCCGGGAGCAGTACTTC.

This clone has only one observation. The CDR3 here is CASSLTGVYEQYF. CDR3 coding DNA: TGTGCCAGCTCCTTGACAGGGGTCTACGAGCAGTACTTC. V is TRBV18 and J is TRBJ2-7; 8 nucleotides agree with TRBD1. Trimming cost V 6 bases and J 3 bases; bases outside gene matches: 4. CDR1 and CDR2 from the germline V gene are KGHSH and LQKENI. The CDR3 extends over 13 amino acids.

The chain has TRBV9 and TRBJ2-5; 10 bases are shared with TRBD2. V lost 6 bases, J lost 5 bases, and 10 bases stayed unmatched. CDR3 length equals 15 residues. The germline CDR1 and CDR2 sequences are SGDLS and YYNGEE. CDR3 sequence (DNA): TGTGCCAGCACCGGAGCGGGGGGGCCGGGGGAGACCCAGTACTTC. Its translation: CASTGAGGPGETQYF.

The chain joins TRBV13 to TRBJ2-2; TRBD2 aligns across 10 bases. Germline V gene data show CDR1 as PRHDT and CDR2 as FYEKMQ (reference sequence). Unmatched junction bases numbered 10, after V lost 0 bases and J lost 6 bases. CDR3 length equals 18 residues. CDR3 in amino acids: CASSLGLAGDHSAGELFF. CDR3 DNA sequence: TGTGCCAGCAGCTTAGGGCTAGCGGGAGATCATAGCGCCGGGGAGCTGTTTTTT.

The chain recombines TRBV7-2 with TRBJ2-5, with 13 bases aligning to TRBD2. V shed 1 base and J 4 bases; nucleotides not matched to a gene: 9. Germline V lookup: CDR1 SGHTA, CDR2 FQGNSA. CDR3 size: 18 residues. The CDR3: CASSLEGLAGRSGETQYF. For the CDR3, the DNA is TGTGCCAGCAGCTTAGAGGGACTAGCGGGACGGTCTGGAGAGACCCAGTACTTC.

The count of this clone is one. The chain links TRBV7-7 to TRBJ2-2; 9 positions match TRBD1. Germline V gene sequence: CDR1 SSHAT, CDR2 FNYEAQ (reference sequence). CDR3 size: 12 residues. The CDR3 loop reads CRGQGKTGELFF. The CDR3 DNA sequence: TGTCGAGGACAGGGGAAGACCGGGGAGCTGTTTTTT.

The V and J genes are TRBV7-8 and TRBJ2-5; D gene unclear. Looked up from germline, CDR1 is SGHVS and CDR2 is FQNEAQ. This CDR3 contains 14 residues. Trimming removed 1 base at V and 5 bases at J, with 11 bases between. CDR3 in amino acids: CASSLGAGRETQYF. For the CDR3, the DNA is TGTGCCAGCAGCTTAGGGGCTGGTAGGGAGACCCAGTACTTC.

This chain connects TRBV6-6 to TRBJ2-5, with 8 bases fitting TRBD2. V shed 4 bases, J shed 4 bases, and the junction held 8 bases outside the gene matches. The CDR3 contains 15 residues. Germline V gene lookup returns CDR1 MNHNY and CDR2 SVGAGI (reference sequence). The CDR3 protein is CASSLPRGGGETQYF. In DNA, the CDR3 is TGTGCCAGCAGTTTACCCCGGGGGGGAGGAGAGACCCAGTACTTC.

In this sample, this clone turned up once. Distinct nucleotide sequences in the sample also encode this CDR3. V is TRBV18 and J is TRBJ2-5; tentatively, D is TRBD2 (6 bases). The V end lost 3 bases, the J end lost 5 bases, and 13 bases lay between the germline ends. The CDR3 length is 14 residues. Germline V lookup: CDR1 KGHSH, CDR2 LQKENI. The CDR3 protein is CASSPGRERETQYF. The DNA of the CDR3 is TGTGCCAGCTCACCGGGACGGGAGAGGGAGACCCAGTACTTC.